A selection of T cell receptor beta chains follows, all from one sample in a study of blood T cells in healthy people across ages. MiXCR, run by TCRdb on the 5' RACE reads, gives a single entry per CDR3 protein. Of approximately 880,000 distinct CDR3 sequences listed, under 50% are singletons. What was sequenced was blood. The origin of the receptors is a man aged 25-40 years in good health. CDR3s include the opening cysteine and the closing phenylalanine or tryptophan. The order of the fields is J gene, V gene, clone size, D gene, CDR3 DNA, CDR3 protein. A D gene is named only where the DNA matches it firmly. Clone sizes are given selectively: once, few, many, or a class where the clone is expanded.

j_gene: TRBJ1-5; v_gene: TRBV24-1; abundance: NA; d_gene: NA; CDR3nt: TGTGCCACCTCGACATCGGGGCGCCATCAGCCCCAGCATTTT; CDR3aa: CATSTSGRHQPQHF
j_gene: TRBJ2-7; v_gene: TRBV20-1; abundance: NA; d_gene: NA; CDR3nt: TGCAGTGCCATCCCTGTAGGCCAGGGTATTAACTACGAGCAGTACTTC; CDR3aa: CSAIPVGQGINYEQYF
j_gene: TRBJ2-3; v_gene: TRBV5-1; abundance: NA; d_gene: TRBD1; CDR3nt: TGCGCCAGCAGCTGGATGACAGGGGGCTCGATCACAGATACGCAGTATTTT; CDR3aa: CASSWMTGGSITDTQYF
j_gene: TRBJ1-1; v_gene: TRBV25-1; abundance: NA; d_gene: NA; CDR3nt: TGTGCCACCCGTCTCCTGACTGAAGCTTTCTTT; CDR3aa: CATRLLTEAFF
j_gene: TRBJ1-2; v_gene: TRBV29-1; abundance: few; d_gene: TRBD1; CDR3nt: TGCAGCGCTTGGACAGGGGATAGGGATGGCTACACCTTC; CDR3aa: CSAWTGDRDGYTF
j_gene: TRBJ2-3; v_gene: TRBV6-6; abundance: few; d_gene: NA; CDR3nt: TGTGCCAGCAGTTACTCCGACAGTCTCACAGATACGCAGTATTTT; CDR3aa: CASSYSDSLTDTQYF
j_gene: TRBJ1-5; v_gene: TRBV20-1; abundance: once; d_gene: NA; CDR3nt: TGCAGTGCTCAAACCAATCAGCCCCAGCATTTT; CDR3aa: CSAQTNQPQHF
j_gene: TRBJ2-1; v_gene: TRBV5-6; abundance: few; d_gene: NA; CDR3nt: TGTGCCAGCAGCTTGAAAGGGGCTGGCAATGAGCAGTTCTTC; CDR3aa: CASSLKGAGNEQFF
j_gene: TRBJ1-4; v_gene: TRBV5-1; abundance: NA; d_gene: TRBD1; CDR3nt: TGCGCCAGCAGCTCGAGCGGGACAGGTCACGCCGAAAAACTGTTTTTT; CDR3aa: CASSSSGTGHAEKLFF
j_gene: TRBJ1-1; v_gene: TRBV7-9; abundance: NA; d_gene: NA; CDR3nt: TGTGCCCTAGGGAGGGATACTAACACTGAAGCTTTCTTT; CDR3aa: CALGRDTNTEAFF
j_gene: TRBJ1-6; v_gene: TRBV7-9; abundance: NA; d_gene: NA; CDR3nt: TGTGCCAGCAGCGCTACAGGGTTTAATTCACCCCTCCACTTT; CDR3aa: CASSATGFNSPLHF
j_gene: TRBJ1-4; v_gene: TRBV20-1; abundance: few; d_gene: TRBD1; CDR3nt: TGCAGTGCCCGGGACAGGGGCGAAAAACTGTTTTTT; CDR3aa: CSARDRGEKLFF
j_gene: TRBJ1-6; v_gene: TRBV5-6; abundance: NA; d_gene: NA; CDR3nt: TGTGCCAGCAGCACAACAGGGACCTCCTATAATTCACCCCTCCACTTT; CDR3aa: CASSTTGTSYNSPLHF
j_gene: TRBJ1-2; v_gene: TRBV21-1; abundance: NA; d_gene: NA; CDR3nt: TGTGCCAGCAGCAAAGAGGAAGAAAACTATGGCTACACCTTC; CDR3aa: CASSKEEENYGYTF
j_gene: TRBJ2-3; v_gene: TRBV20-1; abundance: NA; d_gene: TRBD2; CDR3nt: TGCAGTGCTAGAGGGACTAGCGGGGGGGCCACGCAGTATTTT; CDR3aa: CSARGTSGGATQYF
j_gene: TRBJ2-3; v_gene: TRBV7-2; abundance: NA; d_gene: TRBD1; CDR3nt: TGTGCCAGCAGCCCTACAGGACAGGTCTATAGCACAGATACGCAGTATTTT; CDR3aa: CASSPTGQVYSTDTQYF
j_gene: TRBJ2-7; v_gene: TRBV7-2; abundance: few; d_gene: NA; CDR3nt: TGTGCCAGCAGCTATGACACTTCCTACGAGCAGTACTTC; CDR3aa: CASSYDTSYEQYF
j_gene: TRBJ2-1; v_gene: TRBV7-9; abundance: few; d_gene: NA; CDR3nt: TGTGCCAGCCTGAAGGGGGGTTACAATGAGCAGTTCTTC; CDR3aa: CASLKGGYNEQFF
j_gene: TRBJ2-3; v_gene: TRBV3-1; abundance: NA; d_gene: NA; CDR3nt: TGTGCCAGCAGCCAAGATCCGGGGGCCATCCCAGATACGCAGTATTTT; CDR3aa: CASSQDPGAIPDTQYF
j_gene: TRBJ2-7; v_gene: TRBV3-1; abundance: NA; d_gene: TRBD1; CDR3nt: TGTGCCAGCAGCCAAGGCGGGACAGGAATCAACGAGCAGTACTTC; CDR3aa: CASSQGGTGINEQYF
j_gene: TRBJ2-7; v_gene: TRBV27; abundance: NA; d_gene: TRBD2; CDR3nt: TGTGCCAGCAGTTTATCAGTAGCGGGGGGTTTCGAGCAGTACTTC; CDR3aa: CASSLSVAGGFEQYF
j_gene: TRBJ2-1; v_gene: TRBV6-6; abundance: few; d_gene: TRBD2; CDR3nt: TGTGCCACCGACCCGGGAGGGGGGGCTAAGTTCTTC; CDR3aa: CATDPGGGAKFF
j_gene: TRBJ2-7; v_gene: TRBV15; abundance: NA; d_gene: NA; CDR3nt: TGTGCCACCAGCAGAGATCTGACATACCCCTACGAGCAGTACTTC; CDR3aa: CATSRDLTYPYEQYF
j_gene: TRBJ2-1; v_gene: TRBV12-3/TRBV12-4; abundance: NA; d_gene: TRBD2; CDR3nt: TGTGTCAGCAGTCCGACTAGCGGGGGGCCCCAAGGCAATGAGCAGTTCTTC; CDR3aa: CVSSPTSGGPQGNEQFF
j_gene: TRBJ2-7; v_gene: TRBV20-1; abundance: NA; d_gene: NA; CDR3nt: TGCAGTGCTAGACCCTCTAGGGGCCGTATGAATGAGCAGTACTTC; CDR3aa: CSARPSRGRMNEQYF
j_gene: TRBJ2-4; v_gene: TRBV12-3/TRBV12-4; abundance: NA; d_gene: TRBD2; CDR3nt: TGTGCCAGCAGTCAACAGGCGGGAGCGAACATTCAGTACTTC; CDR3aa: CASSQQAGANIQYF
j_gene: TRBJ2-1; v_gene: TRBV4-3; abundance: NA; d_gene: NA; CDR3nt: TGCGCCAGCAGCCAAGGTCGGGGCAAGACCTACAATGAGCAGTTCTTC; CDR3aa: CASSQGRGKTYNEQFF
j_gene: TRBJ2-1; v_gene: TRBV6-1; abundance: once; d_gene: TRBD2; CDR3nt: TGTGCCAGCAGTGAAGGGAGGACTAGCGGGGGGAGCTCCTACAATGAGCAGTTCTTC; CDR3aa: CASSEGRTSGGSSYNEQFF
j_gene: TRBJ2-5; v_gene: TRBV24-1; abundance: few; d_gene: NA; CDR3nt: TGTGCCACCAGTGATCCTCAGGGTCGGGAGACCCAGTACTTC; CDR3aa: CATSDPQGRETQYF